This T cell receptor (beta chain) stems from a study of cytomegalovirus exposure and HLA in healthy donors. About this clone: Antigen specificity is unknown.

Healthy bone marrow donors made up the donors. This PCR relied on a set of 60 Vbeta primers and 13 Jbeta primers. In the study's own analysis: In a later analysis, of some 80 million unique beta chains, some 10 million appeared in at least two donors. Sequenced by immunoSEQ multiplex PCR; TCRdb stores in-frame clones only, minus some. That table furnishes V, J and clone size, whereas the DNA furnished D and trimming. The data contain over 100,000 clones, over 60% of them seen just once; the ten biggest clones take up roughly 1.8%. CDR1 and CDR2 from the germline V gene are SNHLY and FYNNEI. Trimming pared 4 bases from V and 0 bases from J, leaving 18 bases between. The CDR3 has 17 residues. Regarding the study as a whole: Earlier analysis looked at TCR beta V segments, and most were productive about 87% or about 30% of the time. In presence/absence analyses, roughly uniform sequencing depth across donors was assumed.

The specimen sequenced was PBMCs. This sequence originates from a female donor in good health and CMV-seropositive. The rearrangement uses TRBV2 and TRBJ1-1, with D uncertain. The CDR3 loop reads CASSAGISLVVNTEAFF. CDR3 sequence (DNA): TGTGCCAGCAGTGCGGGGATTAGCTTAGTCGTGAACACTGAAGCTTTCTTT.